This T cell receptor beta chain was captured by sequencing in a study of CD8 T cells in ankylosing spondylitis. Study-level results: It appeared that ankylosing spondylitis blood was characterized by a TCR beta motif of roughly 8 highly homologous variants. Certain motif variants had earlier been reported in reactive arthritis synovial fluid and blood.

This clonotype was detected ten times or more. The antigen is not known. CDR3 length: 13 amino acids. Trimming took off 4 bases at V and 6 bases at J, with 12 bases between the two ends. Looked up from germline, CDR1 is SGHRS and CDR2 is YFSETQ. Using quantitative 5'-RACE with molecular barcodes, the authors made TCR beta libraries. TCRdb recomputed calls from the 5' RACE reads with MiXCR, one row per CDR3 protein. The table lists about 210,000 distinct CDR3 sequences, 5.5% to 7.5% of them singletons. The chain links TRBV5-1 to TRBJ2-3, with D possibly being TRBD2 (5 bases). The sample was blood, either unsorted or a sorted T cell fraction (not recorded which). The sequence was collected from a male donor with ankylosing spondylitis. The CDR3 DNA follows: TGCGCCAGCAGCCCGTGGACTGTGGATACGCAGTATTTT. Translation: CASSPWTVDTQYF.